This T cell receptor beta chain stems from a study of blood T cell repertoires in COVID-19 (dated by TCRdb to the early 2020s). Concerning the study at large: The collaborator samples originated in the United States, Italy and Spain and spanned the acute and convalescent phases of COVID-19. Subjects who had been exposed to COVID-19, were actively infected with it, or had recovered from it provided the deeply sampled blood TCRbeta repertoires that made up the dataset. Where available, HLA class I and class II types were taken from metadata supplied by the sample provider and were not determined by assay-based typing. The repertoires were made available in a free public database intended to serve as a resource for research on the immune response to SARS-CoV-2. Samples came from the ongoing ImmuneRACE study (first 160 participants) plus 1,254 subjects from 6 global collaborators. A de-identified subject ID, COVID-19 status, age in years and sex were almost always included in the sample metadata. The prospective study material was composed of cDNA or gDNA derived from T cells, B-cell-depleted T cells, or PBMCs. Study-wide conclusions, independent of this receptor: Clinical and demographic metadata were provided uncurated, with the amount varying by source and participant.

Concerning this clone: The clone's antigen remains unknown. No clone much larger than this one lies a single base away; base qualities are absent.

At one collaborating source in Seattle, patients were enrolled during active infection and were followed longitudinally through the course of disease. Whole blood was collected in K2EDTA tubes by collaborating institutions according to the institutions' own protocols. Collaborator samples were shipped for TCRbeta analysis as frozen whole blood, isolated PBMCs, or DNA extracted from either sample type. CDR1 is given as SGHTA and CDR2 as FQGNSA, both from the germline V gene. Measured from the cysteine to the phenylalanine, the CDR3 is 13 residues long. Left in the record is the CDR3 DNA by itself, 39 bases read in frame from the first base. Cut back by 2 bases and 5 bases, the V and J ends lie 10 bases apart. TCRbeta CDR3 regions were amplified from genomic DNA using the immunoSEQ Assay, a bias-controlled multiplex PCR. In the original analysis: Nucleated cell counts per sample were estimated from amplification of reference gene primers within the assay. To quantify the absolute abundance of each unique TCRbeta CDR3 rearrangement, sequence reads were collapsed and filtered. Productive Simpson clonality was computed per sample as the square root of Simpson's diversity index over productive rearrangements. TCRdb re-hosts the immuneACCESS table, in-frame sequences only. Its copies lack some clones; in the studies checked, an unresolved V gene accounts for under half of them, and the cause for the rest is not known. V, J and clone size derive from that table, while D and trimming were established from the DNA sequence. For this sample the table gives some 300,000 clones, of which 75% to 90% were detected only once. Around 12% of the sample belongs to the ten largest clones.

The specimen sequenced was peripheral blood. Rearrangement joined TRBV7-2 to TRBJ2-7, and possibly TRBD1, on 5 matching bases. The source of this sequence is a woman in her sixties or seventies with COVID-19, enrolled during active disease. CDR3 loop: CASSLRSRDEQYF. The nucleotide sequence reads as follows: TGTGCCAGCAGCTTAAGGAGCAGGGACGAGCAGTACTTC.